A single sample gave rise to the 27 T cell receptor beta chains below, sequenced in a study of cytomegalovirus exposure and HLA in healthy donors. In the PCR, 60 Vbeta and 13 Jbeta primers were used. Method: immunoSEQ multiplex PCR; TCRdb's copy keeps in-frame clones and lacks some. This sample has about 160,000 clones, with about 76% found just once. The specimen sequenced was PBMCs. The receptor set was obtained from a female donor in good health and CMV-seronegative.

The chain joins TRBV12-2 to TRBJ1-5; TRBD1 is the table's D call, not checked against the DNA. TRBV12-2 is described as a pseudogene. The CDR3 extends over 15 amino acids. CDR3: CASRLNSYSNQPQHF. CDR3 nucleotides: TGTGCAAGTCGCTTGAACAGTTATAGCAATCAGCCCCAGCATTTT.

This chain's CDR3 is CASRRRTSGGVETQYF. CDR3 nucleotide sequence: TGTGCCAGCAGAAGGAGGACTAGCGGGGGTGTAGAGACCCAGTACTTC. J is TRBJ2-5 and V is TRBV2; TRBD2 aligns across 13 bases. The J segment lost 4 bases and the V segment lost 6 bases, leaving 8 bases of the junction unmatched. CDR3 length: 16 amino acids. Germline CDR1 is SNHLY and CDR2 is FYNNEI.

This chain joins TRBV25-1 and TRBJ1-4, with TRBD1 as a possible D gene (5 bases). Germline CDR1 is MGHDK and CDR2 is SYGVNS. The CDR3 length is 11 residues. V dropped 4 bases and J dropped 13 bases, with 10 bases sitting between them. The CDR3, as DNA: TGTGCCAGCAGTGGATCGGGACTACTGTTTTTT. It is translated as CASSGSGLLFF.

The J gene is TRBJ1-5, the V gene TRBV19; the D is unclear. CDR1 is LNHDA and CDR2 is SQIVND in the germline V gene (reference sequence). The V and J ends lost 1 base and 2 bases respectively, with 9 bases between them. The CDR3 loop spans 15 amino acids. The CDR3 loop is CASSIASRGNQPQHF. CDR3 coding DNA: TGTGCCAGTAGTATAGCGAGCCGGGGCAATCAGCCCCAGCATTTT.

For the CDR3, the DNA is TGTGCCAGCAGCTCGCGGAGGGCCGGGATTGGGGCTCTCACTGAAGCTTTCTTT. This sequence encodes CASSSRRAGIGALTEAFF. The V and J genes are TRBV7-8 and TRBJ1-1; perhaps TRBD1 as D (5 bases). Germline V gene lookup returns CDR1 SGHVS and CDR2 FQNEAQ. V was pared by 4 bases and J by 4 bases, with 25 bases between. The CDR3 sequence is 18 residues long.

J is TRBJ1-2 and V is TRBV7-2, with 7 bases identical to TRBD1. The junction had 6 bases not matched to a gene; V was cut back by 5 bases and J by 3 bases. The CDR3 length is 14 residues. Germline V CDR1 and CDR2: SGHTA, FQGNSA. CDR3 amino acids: CASSRRGFDYGYTF. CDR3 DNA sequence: TGTGCCAGCAGCCGCAGGGGGTTTGACTATGGCTACACCTTC.

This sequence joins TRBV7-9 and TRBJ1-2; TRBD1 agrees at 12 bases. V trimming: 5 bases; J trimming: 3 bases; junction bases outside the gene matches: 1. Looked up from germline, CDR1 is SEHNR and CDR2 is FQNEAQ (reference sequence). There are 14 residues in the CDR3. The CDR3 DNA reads TGTGCCAGCAGCCGGGACAGGGGGCACTATGGCTACACCTTC. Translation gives CASSRDRGHYGYTF.

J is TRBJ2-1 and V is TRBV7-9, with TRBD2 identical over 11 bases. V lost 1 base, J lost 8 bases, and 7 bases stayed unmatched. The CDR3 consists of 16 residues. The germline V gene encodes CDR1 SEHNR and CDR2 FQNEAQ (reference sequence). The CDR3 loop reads CASSLDLAGGLDEQFF. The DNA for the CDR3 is TGTGCCAGCAGCTTAGACCTAGCGGGAGGCCTCGATGAGCAGTTCTTC.

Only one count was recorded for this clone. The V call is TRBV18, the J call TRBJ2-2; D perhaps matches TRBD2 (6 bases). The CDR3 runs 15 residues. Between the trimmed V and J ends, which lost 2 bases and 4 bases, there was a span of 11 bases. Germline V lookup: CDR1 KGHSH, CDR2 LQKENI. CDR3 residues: CASSPGLGLTGELFF. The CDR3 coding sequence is TGTGCCAGCTCACCAGGTCTGGGACTCACCGGGGAGCTGTTTTTT.

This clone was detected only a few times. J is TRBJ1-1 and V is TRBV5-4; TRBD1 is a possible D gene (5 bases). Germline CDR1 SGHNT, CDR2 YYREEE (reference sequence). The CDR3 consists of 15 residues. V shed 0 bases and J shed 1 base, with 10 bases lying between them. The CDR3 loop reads CASSLARQSNTEAFF. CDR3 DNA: TGTGCCAGCAGCTTGGCACGACAGTCGAACACTGAAGCTTTCTTT.

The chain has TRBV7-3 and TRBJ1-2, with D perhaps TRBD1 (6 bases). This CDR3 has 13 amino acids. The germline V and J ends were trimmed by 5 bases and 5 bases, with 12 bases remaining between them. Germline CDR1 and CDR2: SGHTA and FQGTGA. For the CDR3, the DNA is TGTGCCAGCAGCGACTCACAGGGTTATGGCTACACCTTC. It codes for CASSDSQGYGYTF.

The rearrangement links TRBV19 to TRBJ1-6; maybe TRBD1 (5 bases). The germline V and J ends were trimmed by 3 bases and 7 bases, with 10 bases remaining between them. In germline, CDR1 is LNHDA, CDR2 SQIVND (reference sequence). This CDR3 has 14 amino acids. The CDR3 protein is CASSMGQWNSPLHF. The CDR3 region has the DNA TGTGCCAGTAGTATGGGGCAGTGGAATTCACCCCTCCACTTT.

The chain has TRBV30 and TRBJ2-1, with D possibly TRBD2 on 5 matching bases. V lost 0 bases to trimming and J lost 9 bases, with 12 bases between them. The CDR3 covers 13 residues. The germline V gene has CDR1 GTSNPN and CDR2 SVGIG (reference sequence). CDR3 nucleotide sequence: TGTGCCTGGAGTGTACGAGCCCGGGGTGAGCAGTTCTTC. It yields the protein CAWSVRARGEQFF.

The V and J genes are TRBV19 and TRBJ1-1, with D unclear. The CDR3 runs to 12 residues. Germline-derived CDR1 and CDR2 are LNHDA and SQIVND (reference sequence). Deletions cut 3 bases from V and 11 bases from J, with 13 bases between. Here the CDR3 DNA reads TGTGCCAGTAGTATCGAGAATCTTCGGGCTTTCTTT. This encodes CASSIENLRAFF.

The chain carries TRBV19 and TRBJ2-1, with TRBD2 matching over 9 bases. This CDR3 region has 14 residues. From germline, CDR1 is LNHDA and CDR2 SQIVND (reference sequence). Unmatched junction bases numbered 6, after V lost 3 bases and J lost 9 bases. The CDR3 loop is CASSMGAGGSEQFF. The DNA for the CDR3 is TGTGCCAGTAGTATGGGGGCGGGGGGGAGTGAGCAGTTCTTC.

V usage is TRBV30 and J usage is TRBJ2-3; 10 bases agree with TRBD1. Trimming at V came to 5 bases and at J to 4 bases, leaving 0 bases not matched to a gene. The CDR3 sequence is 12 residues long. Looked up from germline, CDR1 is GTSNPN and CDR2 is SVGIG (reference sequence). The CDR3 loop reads CAWGTGADTQYF. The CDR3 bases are TGTGCCTGGGGGACAGGGGCAGATACGCAGTATTTT.

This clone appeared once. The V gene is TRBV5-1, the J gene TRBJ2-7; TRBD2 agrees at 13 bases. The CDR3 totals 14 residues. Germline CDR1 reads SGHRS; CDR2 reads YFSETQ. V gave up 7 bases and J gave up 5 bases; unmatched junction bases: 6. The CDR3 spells CASQGTSGTDEQYF. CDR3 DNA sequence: TGCGCCAGCCAAGGGACTAGCGGGACCGACGAGCAGTACTTC. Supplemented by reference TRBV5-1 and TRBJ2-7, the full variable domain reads KAGVTQTPRYLIKTRGQQVTLSCSPISGHRSVSWYQQTPGQGLQFLFEYFSETQRNKGNFPGRFSGRQFSNSRSEMNVSTLELGDSALYLCASQGTSGTDEQYFGPGTRLTVT.

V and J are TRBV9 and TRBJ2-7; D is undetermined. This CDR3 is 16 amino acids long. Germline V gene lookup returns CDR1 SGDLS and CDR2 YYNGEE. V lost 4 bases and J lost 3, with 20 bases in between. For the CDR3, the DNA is TGTGCCAGCAGCACCCTGAGGAGCGCTAATCTCTACGAGCAGTACTTC. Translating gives CASSTLRSANLYEQYF.

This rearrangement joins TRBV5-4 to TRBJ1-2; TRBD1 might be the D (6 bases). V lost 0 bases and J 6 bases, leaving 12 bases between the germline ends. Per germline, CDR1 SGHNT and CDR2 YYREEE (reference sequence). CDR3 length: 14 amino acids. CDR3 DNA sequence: TGTGCCAGCAGCTTGGTTGGCAGGGGTGATGGCTACACCTTC. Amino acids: CASSLVGRGDGYTF.

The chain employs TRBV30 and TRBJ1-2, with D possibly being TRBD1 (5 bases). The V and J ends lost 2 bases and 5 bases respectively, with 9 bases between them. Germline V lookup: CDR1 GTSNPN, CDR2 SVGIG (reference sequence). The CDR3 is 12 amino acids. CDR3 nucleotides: TGTGCCTGGAGTCCCACAGGTTATGGCTACACCTTC. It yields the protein CAWSPTGYGYTF.

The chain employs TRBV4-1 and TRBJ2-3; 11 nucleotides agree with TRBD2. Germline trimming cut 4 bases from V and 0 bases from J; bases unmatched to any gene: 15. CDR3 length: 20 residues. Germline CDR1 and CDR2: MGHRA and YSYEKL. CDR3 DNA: TGCGCCAGCAGCCGATCCGGGACTAGCGGAAATCCTTCTAGCACAGATACGCAGTATTTT. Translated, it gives CASSRSGTSGNPSSTDTQYF.

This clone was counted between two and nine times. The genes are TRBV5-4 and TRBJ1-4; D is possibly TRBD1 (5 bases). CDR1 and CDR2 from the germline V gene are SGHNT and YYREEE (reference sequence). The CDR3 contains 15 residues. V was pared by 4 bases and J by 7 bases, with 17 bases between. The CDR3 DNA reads TGTGCCAGCAGCCATGAAGGGGACTTGCGTGAAAAACTGTTTTTT. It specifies CASSHEGDLREKLFF.

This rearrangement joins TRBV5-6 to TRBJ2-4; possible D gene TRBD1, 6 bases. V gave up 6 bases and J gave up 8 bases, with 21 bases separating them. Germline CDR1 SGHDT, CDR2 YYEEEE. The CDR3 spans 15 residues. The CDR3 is CASTYFAGTTDIQYF. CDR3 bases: TGTGCCAGCACCTACTTCGCCGGGACAACGGACATTCAGTACTTC. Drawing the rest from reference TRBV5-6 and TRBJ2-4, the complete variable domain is DAGVTQSPTHLIKTRGQQVTLRCSPKSGHDTVSWYQQALGQGPQFIFQYYEEEERQRGNFPDRFSGHQFPNYSSELNVNALLLGDSALYLCASTYFAGTTDIQYFGAGTRLSVL.

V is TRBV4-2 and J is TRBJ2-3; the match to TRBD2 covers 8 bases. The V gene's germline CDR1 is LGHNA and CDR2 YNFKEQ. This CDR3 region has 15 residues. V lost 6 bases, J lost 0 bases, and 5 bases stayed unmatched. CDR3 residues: CASRLSGASTDTQYF. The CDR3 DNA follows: TGTGCCAGCAGGCTTAGCGGGGCCAGCACAGATACGCAGTATTTT.

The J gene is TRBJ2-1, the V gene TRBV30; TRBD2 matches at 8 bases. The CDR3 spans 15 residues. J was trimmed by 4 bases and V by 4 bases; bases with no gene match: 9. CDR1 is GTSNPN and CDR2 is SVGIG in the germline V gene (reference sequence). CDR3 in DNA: TGTGCCTGGAAGTCGGGGGGGAGATGGTACAATGAGCAGTTCTTC. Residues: CAWKSGGRWYNEQFF.

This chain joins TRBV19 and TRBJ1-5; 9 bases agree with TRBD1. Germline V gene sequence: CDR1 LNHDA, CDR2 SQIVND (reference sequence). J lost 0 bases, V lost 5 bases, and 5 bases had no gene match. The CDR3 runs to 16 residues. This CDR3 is CASSPGTGSSNQPQHF. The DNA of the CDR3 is TGTGCCAGTAGTCCCGGGACAGGGAGTAGCAATCAGCCCCAGCATTTT.

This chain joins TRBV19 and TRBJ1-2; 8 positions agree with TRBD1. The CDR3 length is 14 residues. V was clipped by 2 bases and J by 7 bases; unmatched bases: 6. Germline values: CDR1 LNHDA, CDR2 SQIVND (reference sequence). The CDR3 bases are TGTGCCAGTAGTATACATTCGACAGGGGTTGGCTACACCTTC. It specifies CASSIHSTGVGYTF. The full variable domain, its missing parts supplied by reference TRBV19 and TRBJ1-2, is DGGITQSPKYLFRKEGQNVTLSCEQNLNHDAMYWYRQDPGQGLRLIYYSQIVNDFQKGDIAEGYSVSREKKESFPLTVTSAQKNPTAFYLCASSIHSTGVGYTFGSGTRLTVV.